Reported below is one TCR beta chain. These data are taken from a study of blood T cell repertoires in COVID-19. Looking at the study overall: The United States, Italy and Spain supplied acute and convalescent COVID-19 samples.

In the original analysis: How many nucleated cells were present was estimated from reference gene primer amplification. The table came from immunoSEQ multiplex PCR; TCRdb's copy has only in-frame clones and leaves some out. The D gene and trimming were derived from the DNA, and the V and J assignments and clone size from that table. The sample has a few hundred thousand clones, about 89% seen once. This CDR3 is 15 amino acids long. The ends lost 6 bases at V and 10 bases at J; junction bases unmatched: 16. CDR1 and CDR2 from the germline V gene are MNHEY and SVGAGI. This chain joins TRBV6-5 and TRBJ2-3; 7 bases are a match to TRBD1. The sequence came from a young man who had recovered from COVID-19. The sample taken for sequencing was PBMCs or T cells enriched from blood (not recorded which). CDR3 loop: CASSLIPGGTHAQYF. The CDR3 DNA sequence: TGTGCCAGCAGCCTAATTCCAGGGGGAACGCACGCGCAGTATTTT.